The rows below give T cell receptor beta chains drawn from one sample of a study of T cell responses to AZD1222 COVID-19 vaccine. Here immunoSEQ multiplex PCR was the method, and the copy in TCRdb shows in-frame clones only, minus some. The sample includes more than 55,000 clones, about 88% of them seen just once. Sample: peripheral blood, taken 28 days after the second AZD1222 dose. The origin of the receptors is an adult who received the AZD1222 COVID-19 vaccine. Each CDR3 is given with its conserved first and last residue. The D gene is left open where the match is weak. For some rows the clone size is stated as once, few or many, or as a class when expanded; others skip it.

CASSSGSPLHF	TGTGCCAGCAGTTCTGGTTCACCCCTCCACTTT	TRBV12-3/TRBV12-4	.	TRBJ1-6	.
CASSASAGPNYGYTF	TGCGCCAGCAGCGCCTCGGCCGGACCGAACTATGGCTACACCTTC	TRBV5-1	few	TRBJ1-2	.
CATAGQGGTGELFF	TGTGCCACCGCTGGACAGGGAGGGACCGGGGAGCTGTTTTTT	TRBV10-3	.	TRBJ2-2	.
CASSTRGMNTEAFF	TGCGCCAGCAGCACCCGCGGTATGAACACTGAAGCTTTCTTT	TRBV4-1	few	TRBJ1-1	.
CASSVLLDTTYEQYF	TGTGCCAGCAGCGTCCTCTTGGACACAACCTACGAGCAGTACTTC	TRBV9	.	TRBJ2-7	.
CASMGPALNTEAFF	TGTGCCAGCATGGGTCCGGCCTTGAACACTGAAGCTTTCTTT	TRBV28	.	TRBJ1-1	.
CAISARIQHF	TGTGCCATCAGTGCTCGTATCCAGCATTTT	TRBV10-3	.	TRBJ1-5	.
CASSFAGLAGGTQYF	TGTGCCAGCAGCTTTGCCGGACTAGCAGGCGGGACCCAGTACTTC	TRBV7-9	.	TRBJ2-5	TRBD2
CASSQDEGVAGETQYF	TGCGCCAGCAGCCAAGACGAGGGAGTGGCGGGGGAGACCCAGTACTTC	TRBV4-1	once	TRBJ2-5	.
CASSALSFGGGASNEQFF	TGCGCCAGCAGTGCCCTCTCCTTTGGCGGGGGGGCATCGAATGAGCAGTTCTTC	TRBV10-2	.	TRBJ2-1	TRBD2
CASSQVAASGNTIYF	TGTGCCAGCAGCCAAGTGGCAGCCTCTGGAAACACCATATATTTT	TRBV4-2	.	TRBJ1-3	.
CASSPPGTGSYNEQFF	TGTGCCAGCTCACCCCCCGGGACTGGCAGTTACAATGAGCAGTTCTTC	TRBV18	.	TRBJ2-1	.
CSASKSASGRDEQFF	TGCAGTGCTAGTAAATCAGCTAGCGGGAGGGATGAGCAGTTCTTC	TRBV20-1	.	TRBJ2-1	TRBD2
CASTPRGAGADTQYF	TGCGCCAGCACTCCAAGGGGGGCCGGGGCAGATACGCAGTATTTT	TRBV5-1	.	TRBJ2-3	.
CAWSAAGGQPQHF	TGTGCCTGGAGTGCGGCGGGGGGGCAGCCCCAGCATTTT	TRBV30	.	TRBJ1-5	.
CASSAAAGGNTGELFF	TGTGCCAGCAGCGCAGCAGCGGGAGGGAACACCGGGGAGCTGTTTTTT	TRBV7-3	.	TRBJ2-2	TRBD2
CASSLGGAEQFF	TGTGCCAGCAGCTTAGGGGGAGCCGAGCAGTTCTTC	TRBV11-3	.	TRBJ2-1	.
CASMGQPNIQYF	TGTGCCAGCATGGGGCAGCCAAACATTCAGTACTTC	TRBV5-5	few	TRBJ2-4	.
CASSLPASTDTQYF	TGTGCCAGCAGCTTGCCCGCTAGCACAGATACGCAGTATTTT	TRBV5-8	.	TRBJ2-3	.
CASSLDLSGNTIYF	TGCGCCAGCAGCTTGGACTTGTCTGGAAACACCATATATTTT	TRBV5-1	few	TRBJ1-3	.
CASSLDQTGANVLTF	TGCGCCAGCAGCTTGGACCAAACTGGGGCCAACGTCCTGACTTTC	TRBV5-1	.	TRBJ2-6	.
CASSARQNTGELFF	TGTGCCAGCAGCGCCAGACAGAACACCGGGGAGCTGTTTTTT	TRBV9	once	TRBJ2-2	.
CATSDPGHGGSYNEQFF	TGTGCCACCAGTGATCCCGGGCACGGGGGATCCTACAATGAGCAGTTCTTC	TRBV24-1	.	TRBJ2-1	.
CAGRLASYEQYF	TGTGCCGGCAGACTAGCCTCCTACGAGCAGTACTTC	TRBV2	.	TRBJ2-7	TRBD2